Listed below are T cell receptor beta chains from one sample, sequenced in a study of shared clonotypes between healthy human individuals. Measured with immunoSEQ multiplex PCR; TCRdb has only the in-frame clones, and not every one. The sample consists of about 2 million clones, just under 95% of them appearing once. Sequenced: naive CD8+ T cells sorted from blood. These TCRs come from a man aged 18 to 35 in good health. Both conserved end residues are part of each CDR3. Each record gives: V gene, clone size, J gene, D gene, CDR3 protein, CDR3 DNA. A D gene is named only where the DNA matches it firmly. Clone sizes are given selectively: once, few, many, or a class where the clone is expanded.

v_gene: TRBV2
abundance: -
j_gene: TRBJ1-5
d_gene: TRBD1
CDR3aa: CASKGAGQPQHF
CDR3nt: TGTGCCAGCAAGGGGGCGGGTCAGCCCCAGCATTTT

v_gene: TRBV5-6
abundance: -
j_gene: TRBJ2-1
d_gene: -
CDR3aa: CASSLAQGHEQFF
CDR3nt: TGTGCCAGCAGCTTGGCACAGGGCCATGAGCAGTTCTTC

v_gene: TRBV2
abundance: -
j_gene: TRBJ2-7
d_gene: -
CDR3aa: CASSDLATPYEQYF
CDR3nt: TGTGCCAGCAGTGATCTAGCCACCCCCTACGAGCAGTACTTC

v_gene: TRBV4-1
abundance: -
j_gene: TRBJ2-4
d_gene: -
CDR3aa: CASSQGPIQYF
CDR3nt: TGCGCCAGCAGCCAAGGGCCCATTCAGTACTTC

v_gene: TRBV5-6
abundance: -
j_gene: TRBJ2-1
d_gene: -
CDR3aa: CASRHQGSGEQFF
CDR3nt: TGTGCCAGCAGGCACCAGGGGAGCGGTGAGCAGTTCTTC

v_gene: TRBV7-9
abundance: -
j_gene: TRBJ2-7
d_gene: -
CDR3aa: CASSSVLQGYEQHF
CDR3nt: TGTGCCAGCAGCTCCGTTCTGCAGGGCTACGAGCAGCACTTC

v_gene: TRBV9
abundance: -
j_gene: TRBJ2-3
d_gene: -
CDR3aa: CASSSPPGTDTQYF
CDR3nt: TGTGCCAGCAGCTCCCCCCCAGGAACAGATACGCAGTATTTT

v_gene: TRBV5-1
abundance: once
j_gene: TRBJ2-3
d_gene: TRBD1
CDR3aa: CASSDRGADTQYF
CDR3nt: TGCGCCAGCAGCGACAGGGGAGCAGATACGCAGTATTTT

v_gene: TRBV5-4
abundance: -
j_gene: TRBJ2-1
d_gene: TRBD2
CDR3aa: CASSPRLAGGSNEQFF
CDR3nt: TGTGCCAGCAGCCCGAGACTAGCGGGAGGATCCAATGAGCAGTTCTTC

v_gene: TRBV5-1
abundance: -
j_gene: TRBJ2-7
d_gene: -
CDR3aa: CASSLAYQDEQYF
CDR3nt: TGCGCCAGCAGCTTGGCTTACCAGGACGAGCAGTACTTC

v_gene: TRBV4-1
abundance: -
j_gene: TRBJ2-7
d_gene: TRBD2
CDR3aa: CASSQRLAEAYEQYF
CDR3nt: TGCGCCAGCAGCCAAAGACTAGCGGAGGCCTACGAGCAGTACTTC

v_gene: TRBV7-9
abundance: once
j_gene: TRBJ2-7
d_gene: TRBD1
CDR3aa: CASSGDRPYEQYF
CDR3nt: TGTGCCAGCAGCGGGGACAGACCCTACGAGCAGTACTTC

v_gene: TRBV9
abundance: -
j_gene: TRBJ1-4
d_gene: -
CDR3aa: CASSVEWGDEKLFF
CDR3nt: TGTGCCAGCAGCGTAGAATGGGGAGATGAAAAACTGTTTTTT

v_gene: TRBV5-4
abundance: -
j_gene: TRBJ2-1
d_gene: -
CDR3aa: CASSLSVYVKSSYNEQFF
CDR3nt: TGTGCCAGCAGCTTGTCGGTCTACGTTAAGAGCTCCTACAATGAGCAGTTCTTC

v_gene: TRBV5-1
abundance: -
j_gene: TRBJ2-7
d_gene: -
CDR3aa: CASSPAGSSYEQYF
CDR3nt: TGCGCCAGCAGCCCGGCCGGAAGTTCCTACGAGCAGTACTTC

v_gene: TRBV6-5
abundance: -
j_gene: TRBJ2-7
d_gene: TRBD2
CDR3aa: CASRPSSGHSYEQYF
CDR3nt: TGTGCCAGCAGGCCATCTAGCGGACACTCCTACGAGCAGTACTTC

v_gene: TRBV27
abundance: -
j_gene: TRBJ2-3
d_gene: -
CDR3aa: CASSTRQASDTQYF
CDR3nt: TGTGCCAGCAGTACCCGACAGGCTTCAGATACGCAGTATTTT

v_gene: TRBV27
abundance: few
j_gene: TRBJ2-1
d_gene: -
CDR3aa: CASSPTSERVSYNEQFF
CDR3nt: TGTGCCAGCAGTCCCACCTCGGAGCGGGTCTCCTACAATGAGCAGTTCTTC

v_gene: TRBV7-9
abundance: -
j_gene: TRBJ2-7
d_gene: TRBD1
CDR3aa: CASSWDRGHEQYF
CDR3nt: TGTGCCAGCAGCTGGGACAGGGGACACGAGCAGTACTTC